The source of this T cell receptor (beta chain) is a study of cytomegalovirus exposure and HLA in healthy donors (TCRdb year 2017). In the study overall: According to an earlier analysis of 587 of the donors, 150 million to 200 million T cells yielded over 90 million unique TCR beta sequences and around 300 Gb of sequence data. An early release covering about 600 HLA-typed donors comprised roughly 300 gigabases of sequencing data and around 86 million unique TCR sequences. Of the 350 to 400 genotyped donors, over 70% fell in the genetic ancestry cluster associated with self-reported Caucasian donors. The study aimed to test whether signatures of past pathogen exposure could be identified by cataloging public T cell receptors. Using immunosequencing, the study profiled T cell repertoires from about 620 subjects and related those repertoires to cytomegalovirus serostatus. A separate validation cohort of approximately 130 different subjects was used in addition to the 666-subject first cohort. To predict cytomegalovirus infection status, the study brought together high-throughput TCR immunosequencing, statistical association of individual TCRs with disease status, and machine learning. A later analysis re-analyzed previously published TCR beta repertoires from 660 or so donors and added high-resolution HLA genotyping to study TCR occurrence patterns. The later analysis used no new phenotypic data to find candidate immune exposures, relying instead on TCR beta sequences and their occurrence across donors. An earlier analysis of approximately 630 of the donors applied high-throughput TCR beta sequencing to assess whether each TCR beta V gene segment acted as functional or pseudogenic. Donor age, sex, ethnicity and CMV serostatus were collected together with the repertoire data. Genome-wide SNP genotypes for about 60% of the 666 donors were used in a later genetic analysis, which treated that subset as a discovery cohort. All discovery cohort repertoires had been generated on a single sequencing platform. Class I and class II HLA loci were covered by the typing at four-digit resolution. Typing coverage varied by locus: roughly 629-640 donors for A, B, C, DRB1 and DQB1; more than 500 for DQA1; approximately 570 for DPA1; approximately 450 for DPB1. Roughly five DR-DQ haplotypes were handled as single units for association and clustering because linkage in the cohort was strong. Across 398 genotyped donors of the cohort, an average of about 250,000 unique TCR beta nucleotide sequences per donor were sequenced, and roughly 20% of those sequences were non-productive.

The cohort was made up of under 800 healthy bone marrow donors. At the time of sampling, every cohort member was nominally healthy, though immune exposures that went unrecorded were likely present. The donor tested CMV seropositive, placing the donor among the 310 or so seropositive members of the cohort. A peripheral blood sample was provided by each donor, and peripheral blood mononuclear cells were used for TCR beta sequencing. Genomic DNA was extracted from the blood cell samples with the Qiagen DNeasy Blood Extraction Kit. Inclusive of the bounding cysteine and phenylalanine, the CDR3 is 18 residues long. Only CDR3 DNA remains: 54 bases, in frame from the first base. The germline V gene supplies CDR1 MNHNS and CDR2 SASEGT. At the junction V is shortened by 2 bases and J by 0 bases; bases outside the gene matches: 6. The library was made by the immunoSEQ multiplex PCR assay. For the multiplex PCR, a mixture combining 60 forward primers for TCR Vbeta segments and 13 reverse primers for TCR Jbeta segments was used. The CDR3 region of rearranged TCR beta genes was amplified from genomic DNA by a multiplex PCR assay. The amplified TCR beta libraries were sequenced on the Illumina HiSeq System as 87-base-pair reads. Turning to the authors' computational methods: A later analysis counted some 74 million unique TCR beta chains across the 600 to 850 repertoires, and 9 million to 14 million of these chains were shared by at least two donors. Raw reads were error-corrected and collapsed into unique sequences by a nearest-neighbor algorithm in which closely related sequences were merged to remove PCR and sequencing errors. To assign V, D and J gene segments, CDR3 sequences were aligned to IMGT reference sequences. Each retained sequence needed at least a six-nucleotide match to both a V gene segment and a J gene segment. Rearrangements were called productive when the CDR3 lacked stop codons and stayed in frame with V and J; all others were non-productive. CDR3 was defined by IMGT convention, running from the second conserved V-encoded cysteine to the conserved J-encoded phenylalanine. The earlier analysis of 587 of the donors excluded sequences that lacked an unambiguous match to a single V gene segment. In an earlier analysis of approximately 610 of the donors, V segments were called functional above 56.7% productive rearrangements and were called segregating when the between-donor standard deviation exceeded 5%. A statistical classification framework was built for diagnosing cytomegalovirus status from the catalog of TCR beta chain sequences. In a later analysis, TCR nucleotide sequences were compared against IMGT/GENE-DB human TR gene sequences so that V and J genes could be assigned. Using the TCRdist pipeline, a later analysis assigned CDR3 sequences along with most-parsimonious VDJ recombination scenarios. In a later analysis, each TCR beta chain was defined by its CDR3 amino acid sequence together with its V-gene family, and reads without a unique V-gene family were excluded. As a way to deal with suspected cross-contamination and a sequencing artifact, a later analysis dropped approximately 570 nucleotide sequences that were highly shared and had low generation probability. In a later analysis, a clonal expansion index was calculated for each public chain from normalized within-repertoire ranks of inferred template counts. In a later analysis, generation probabilities were computed using a VDJ recombination model fitted to out-of-frame rearrangements, and the results were checked against IGoR. A later analysis scored TCR-TCR, TCR-HLA and TCR-CMV co-occurrence with hypergeometric tests, applying a repertoire-size bias correction to TCR pairs. To estimate false discovery rates, a later analysis permuted the HLA or CMV assignments 20 times. A later analysis grouped co-occurring TCRs with DBSCAN, adding TCRdist sequence similarity when clustering within HLA-allele-positive subsets. For co-occurrence clustering, repertoires with fewer than 30,000 or more than 120,000 public chains were excluded, along with five or six repertoires with anomalous nucleotide sharing. TCRdb obtained this table from immuneACCESS and retained in-frame rearrangements with V and J assigned. These tables miss some clones; where compared with another copy, unresolved V genes account for less than half of the shortfall, and the remainder is unexplained. For V, J and clone size, that table is used; D and trimming come from the DNA. This sample comprises roughly 100,000 clones, around 80% of them detected only once. The ten largest clones take up about 5.2% of the sample.

With respect to this clone: It has no known antigen specificity. No much larger clone exists at a distance of one base, and base qualities are not known.

General study outcomes and caveats: The authors suggested that the approach could potentially be generalized to other disease states and immunological phenotypes. A group of highly shared sequence variants was considered likely to be a technical artifact of the sequencing pipeline. Because counts were too low, some 17 rarely observed V segments, including chromosome 9 orphons, were excluded from the earlier analysis of 587 of the donors. A later analysis associated 16,951 TCR beta sequences with specific HLA alleles at a false discovery rate of 0.05. A later genetic analysis reported fewer N-insertions in productive TCRs among donors in an Asian-associated ancestry cluster than the roughly 620-donor mean. A later analysis found that most CMV-associated TCR beta chains appeared HLA-restricted, with HLA associations seemingly driven largely by CMV exposure. In a later analysis, the rate of TCR association differed among HLA loci, with DRB1 alleles having the most associated TCRs and HLA-C alleles having the fewest. A further reported finding was that TCR beta sequences accurately predicted the HLA-A and HLA-B alleles for most subjects in the first cohort. Correlated functional status among segregating V segments might be attributable to linkage disequilibrium, but an unknown experimental factor could not be ruled out. Because some donors lacked HLA typing at each locus, the association tests relied only on the typed subset. Several of the top co-occurrence clusters appeared to be linked to parvovirus B19, influenza, CMV and Epstein-Barr virus, according to a later analysis. The study gave a list of 150 to 200 TCR beta chains associated with cytomegalovirus. Cytomegalovirus status was reported to be diagnosed by the classifier with high specificity and sensitivity in both the original and validation cohorts. Some IMGT-functional V segments, including TRBV6-2 and TRBV6-3, could not be distinguished by the 87-base-pair reads and were therefore excluded. Sequencing depth was assumed to be roughly uniform across donors in the presence/absence analyses, though that assumption may not hold. While some public TCRs were present in many individuals, most TCR sequences turned up only very rarely across donors. Immune exposure information for the cohort was limited to CMV serostatus. This cohort had only TCR beta chains sequenced, and the lack of alpha or paired-chain data limited which features could be detected. An earlier analysis of 587 of the donors showed that most TCR beta V segments appeared in productive rearrangements either about 90% or about 30% of the time, which broadly matched IMGT annotations. V-gene and J-gene trimming of TCR beta chains was associated with a missense DCLRE1C variant in a later genetic analysis, and the association was replicated in an independent cohort. In vitro tests confirmed that a few of the cytomegalovirus-associated TCR beta chains recognize cytomegalovirus antigens. Assigning TCR associations to individual alleles was difficult when HLA alleles, especially DR and DQ, strongly co-occurred. In a later analysis, HLA-associated TCR beta chains were found to be more clonally expanded and to have lower generation probabilities than equally common non-associated chains.

The sample taken for sequencing was PBMCs. The receptor comes from a female donor in good health and CMV-seropositive. The V and J segments used are TRBV6-1 and TRBJ2-7; TRBD2 aligns with 14 central bases. This receptor has the CDR3 CASSESGTSGRGSYEQYF. The bases are TGTGCCAGCAGTGAAAGCGGGACTAGCGGGAGAGGCTCCTACGAGCAGTACTTC.